The 9 T cell receptor beta chains listed next were all sequenced from one sample in a study of blood T cell repertoires in COVID-19 (TCRdb year 2020). The library was prepared using the immunoSEQ multiplex PCR assay. The immuneACCESS repertoire file appears here via TCRdb, limited to in-frame rearrangements. These files lack a portion of the clones; in checked studies, under half of the deficit traces to unresolved V genes, and the cause of the others is not known. The table for this sample lists over 60,000 clones; roughly 87% of them were counted only once. The ten biggest clones cover approximately 18% of the sample. Input material: peripheral blood. The receptors were sampled from a human donor in a cohort sampled during active COVID-19.

This clone turned up a few times. The chain has TRBV5-1 and TRBJ1-1; TRBD1 aligns across 10 bases. Germline V gene lookup returns CDR1 SGHRS and CDR2 YFSETQ. Losses at the gene ends were 4 bases for V and 3 bases for J; bases not matched to a gene: 6. The CDR3 runs to 15 residues. The CDR3 DNA is TGCGCCAGCAGCGATCCGGGACAGGGGCACACTGAAGCTTTCTTT. Residues: CASSDPGQGHTEAFF. Supplemented by reference TRBV5-1 and TRBJ1-1, the full variable domain reads KAGVTQTPRYLIKTRGQQVTLSCSPISGHRSVSWYQQTPGQGLQFLFEYFSETQRNKGNFPGRFSGRQFSNSRSEMNVSTLELGDSALYLCASSDPGQGHTEAFFGQGTRLTVV.

This clone was detected a few times. The V gene is TRBV3-1 (or the pseudogene TRBV3-2), the J gene TRBJ1-2; 11 bases agree with TRBD1. Germline V gives CDR1 LGHDT, CDR2 YNNKEL (reference sequence). This CDR3 is 16 amino acids long. Germline trimming cut 4 bases from V and 4 bases from J; bases unmatched to any gene: 8. CDR3 amino acids: CASSPQDRGHGYGYTF. The CDR3 nucleotides are TGTGCCAGCAGCCCACAGGACAGGGGGCATGGCTATGGCTACACCTTC.

J is TRBJ1-3 and V is TRBV5-1; D possibly corresponds to TRBD1 (6 bases). The germline gives CDR1 SGHRS, CDR2 YFSETQ. V lost 7 bases and J lost 2, with 16 bases in between. The CDR3 spans 15 residues. In nucleotides, the CDR3 is TGCGCCAGCGGAGCTACAGGGCTGGCTGGAAACACCATATATTTT. It encodes CASGATGLAGNTIYF. The full variable domain, completed using reference TRBV5-1 and TRBJ1-3, is KAGVTQTPRYLIKTRGQQVTLSCSPISGHRSVSWYQQTPGQGLQFLFEYFSETQRNKGNFPGRFSGRQFSNSRSEMNVSTLELGDSALYLCASGATGLAGNTIYFGEGSWLTVV.

The chain combines TRBV5-1 with TRBJ2-1; D possibly corresponds to TRBD2 (6 bases). V was cut by 2 bases and J by 5 bases, with 14 bases left in between. This CDR3 is 15 amino acids long. Germline V gene data show CDR1 as SGHRS and CDR2 as YFSETQ. CDR3 sequence: CASSFRDLTNNEQFF. Here the CDR3 DNA reads TGCGCCAGCAGCTTCCGGGACTTAACGAACAATGAGCAGTTCTTC.

This rearrangement joins TRBV5-6 to TRBJ2-7; 8 bases match TRBD1. With V trimmed by 3 bases and J by 2 bases, 1 base remained unmatched. The CDR3 has 13 amino acids. CDR1 and CDR2 from the germline V gene are SGHDT and YYEEEE. CDR3 residues: CASSWTGTYEQYF. The CDR3 DNA is TGTGCCAGCAGCTGGACAGGGACCTACGAGCAGTACTTC.

The J gene is TRBJ2-6, the V gene TRBV24-1; no definite D call. V lost 7 bases and J 4 bases, leaving 13 bases between the germline ends. In germline, CDR1 is KGHDR, CDR2 SFDVKD. The CDR3 is 15 residues long. CDR3 protein: CATSENSAGANVLTF. The CDR3 nucleotides are TGTGCCACCAGCGAGAACAGTGCCGGGGCCAACGTCCTGACTTTC.

The CDR3 reads CASSQVSSSYEQYF. CDR3 nucleotide sequence: TGCGCCAGCAGCCAAGTTTCGTCCTCCTACGAGCAGTACTTC. This chain links TRBV4-1 with TRBJ2-7; D is undetermined. Germline loops: CDR1 MGHRA, CDR2 YSYEKL. This CDR3 has 14 residues. With 1 base removed from V and 0 bases from J, the gap between germline ends came to 7 bases.

This sequence joins TRBV18 and TRBJ2-2, with TRBD2 as a possible D gene (5 bases). The CDR3 has 15 amino acids. The V gene lost 4 bases and the J gene lost 2 bases, with 11 bases spanning the gap. Germline V gene lookup returns CDR1 KGHSH and CDR2 LQKENI. The CDR3 is CASSQRLHNTGELFF. The CDR3 DNA follows: TGTGCCAGCTCACAAAGACTACATAACACCGGGGAGCTGTTTTTT.

V and J are TRBV6-6 and TRBJ1-4; D unresolved. Germline V lookup: CDR1 MNHNY, CDR2 SVGAGI (reference sequence). V was clipped by 6 bases and J by 6 bases, with 17 bases between them. This CDR3 is 15 amino acids long. For the CDR3, the DNA is TGTGCCAGCAGCCCCTATGAGTCTTTGCATGAAAAACTGTTTTTT. This translates into CASSPYESLHEKLFF.